One TCR beta chain is described in this entry. Its antigen remains undetermined. Base-call qualities are not available, and no considerably larger clone is one nucleotide away. The immunoSEQ Assay, a bias-controlled multiplex PCR, was used to amplify TCRbeta CDR3 regions from genomic DNA. The paper's processing steps were these. Nucleated cell counts per sample were estimated from amplification of reference gene primers within the assay. To quantify the absolute abundance of each unique TCRbeta CDR3 rearrangement, sequence reads were collapsed and filtered. Productive Simpson clonality was computed per sample as the square root of Simpson's diversity index over productive rearrangements. Entries here come from immuneACCESS through TCRdb and include only in-frame sequences with V and J called. Some clones fail to appear in such tables; in the studies checked, an unresolved V gene covers under half of the shortfall, and the cause of the remainder is unknown. V and J calls and clone size are copied from that table; D and trimming were computed from the DNA. In all, the sample holds over 75,000 clones, and 85% to 90% of those were seen once. Around 2% of the sample belongs to the ten largest clones.

One collaborating source in Seattle enrolled patients during active infection and followed them longitudinally through the course of disease. Each collaborating institution followed its own protocols to collect whole blood in K2EDTA tubes. For TCRbeta analysis, collaborators shipped samples in one of three forms: frozen whole blood, isolated PBMCs, or DNA extracted from either of those sample types. The V end loses 7 bases and the J end loses 9 bases, and a stretch of 16 bases separates them. Inclusive of the bounding cysteine and phenylalanine, the CDR3 is 12 residues long. Here the CDR3 DNA is all that survives: 36 bases in frame from base 1. The germline V gene supplies CDR1 SGHTS and CDR2 YDEGEE. This sample stems from a study of blood T cell repertoires in COVID-19 (TCRdb year 2020). Looking at the study overall: Collaborator samples came from the United States, Italy and Spain and covered acute and convalescent phases of COVID-19. The material from the prospective study consisted of cDNA or gDNA derived from T cells, B-cell-depleted T cells, or PBMCs. Subjects who had been exposed to COVID-19, were actively infected with it, or had recovered from it provided the deeply sampled blood TCRbeta repertoires that made up the dataset. The repertoires were released in a freely available public database meant as a resource for research on the immune response to SARS-CoV-2. Samples came from the ongoing ImmuneRACE study (first 160 participants) plus 1,254 subjects from 6 global collaborators. Nearly every sample came with metadata listing a de-identified subject ID, COVID-19 status, age in years and sex. HLA class I and class II types, where available, came from metadata supplied by the sample provider rather than from assay-based typing. Summary of the overall study and its limitations: The amount of clinical and demographic metadata varied by source and participant and was provided uncurated.

The clonotype was recovered from a middle-aged man with COVID-19, enrolled during active disease. The specimen was peripheral blood. This chain is built from TRBV5-8 and TRBJ1-2, with the D gene call left open. The base sequence is TGTGCCAGCCCAGCGGGCGGCTACCGCTACACCTTC. It translates as CASPAGGYRYTF.